Shown below are 22 T cell receptor beta chains from a single sample sequenced in a study of blood T cell repertoires in COVID-19. TCRdb keeps only in-frame clones here, not all; method: immunoSEQ multiplex PCR. The sample contains 45,000 to 65,000 clones, around 92% of which appear only once. Sequenced input: peripheral blood. The receptors originated from an elderly man with active or convalescent COVID-19.

The V gene is TRBV28, the J gene TRBJ2-7; 7 bases map to TRBD1. Germline assignment: CDR1 MDHEN and CDR2 SYDVKM. The CDR3 spans 14 residues. Germline trimming cut 5 bases from V and 3 bases from J; bases unmatched to any gene: 7. The CDR3 DNA reads as TGTGCCAGCAGTCAACAGGGGCCAAGCTACGAGCAGTACTTC. Encoded protein: CASSQQGPSYEQYF.

The gene calls are TRBV7-6 and TRBJ2-6; D may be TRBD1 (5 bases). From germline, CDR1 is SGHVS and CDR2 FNYEAQ. Trimming cost V 1 base and J 2 bases, with 6 bases left between them. The CDR3 runs to 15 residues. The CDR3 is CASSLEGAGANVLTF. The CDR3 region has the DNA TGTGCCAGCAGCTTAGAAGGGGCTGGGGCCAACGTCCTGACTTTC.

This chain joins TRBV4-3 and TRBJ2-3; perhaps TRBD1 as D (5 bases). Germline assignment: CDR1 LGHNA and CDR2 YSLEER. Trimming removed 3 bases at V and 2 bases at J, with 12 bases between. This CDR3 spans 15 amino acids. The CDR3 DNA sequence: TGCGCCAGCAGCCAGGAGAACAGGCCCACAGATACGCAGTATTTT. Amino acid sequence: CASSQENRPTDTQYF.

The chain carries TRBV7-9 and TRBJ2-2, with D possibly TRBD2 on 7 matching bases. This CDR3 contains 15 residues. Germline V gene data show CDR1 as SEHNR and CDR2 as FQNEAQ (reference sequence). The V end was cut by 1 base, the J end by 4 bases, with 10 bases between. The CDR3 spells CASSLVGGPTGELFF. DNA of the CDR3: TGTGCCAGCAGCTTAGTGGGGGGGCCCACCGGGGAGCTGTTTTTT.

The chain joins TRBV10-3 to TRBJ2-3; maybe TRBD1 (6 bases). Germline CDR1 reads ENHRY; CDR2 reads SYGVKD. This CDR3 is built from 14 residues. Trimming took off 0 bases at V and 3 bases at J, with 7 bases between the two ends. CDR3 region: CAISESRGTDTQYF. DNA for the CDR3: TGTGCCATCAGTGAGTCCAGGGGAACAGATACGCAGTATTTT.

The gene calls are TRBV19 and TRBJ2-5; TRBD1 aligns across 10 bases. The CDR3 length is 14 residues. With 6 bases clipped from V and 4 bases from J, the junction kept 5 bases outside the gene matches. CDR1 is LNHDA and CDR2 is SQIVND in the germline V gene (reference sequence). In DNA form, the CDR3 reads TGTGCCAGTAGCCGACAGGGGGCGGGAGAGACCCAGTACTTC. Translated: CASSRQGAGETQYF.

The chain couples TRBV5-1 to TRBJ1-5; 11 nucleotides match TRBD1. This CDR3 contains 15 residues. V shed 4 bases, J shed 6 bases, and the junction held 6 bases outside the gene matches. Germline values: CDR1 SGHRS, CDR2 YFSETQ. CDR3 bases: TGCGCCAGCAGCGAAGGACAGGGGGCGGGTCAGCCCCAGCATTTT. It specifies CASSEGQGAGQPQHF.

This sequence joins TRBV21-1 and TRBJ2-3; TRBD1 is the table's D call and was not checked against the DNA. TRBV21-1 is recorded as a pseudogene. The CDR3 has 14 amino acids. The CDR3 coding sequence is TGTGCCAGCGACCCTCGTGGGGCTACAGATACGCAGTATTTT. Encoded protein: CASDPRGATDTQYF.

The chain links TRBV14 to TRBJ2-1; 9 bases fit TRBD2. The CDR3 runs to 19 residues. Per the germline V gene, CDR1 is SGHDN and CDR2 is FVKESK. The V and J ends lost 3 bases and 3 bases, in that order; junction bases with no gene match: 15. CDR3 in amino acids: CASSQLLAGPSNYYNEQFF. The CDR3 nucleotides are TGTGCCAGCAGCCAGTTACTAGCGGGCCCGAGCAACTACTACAATGAGCAGTTCTTC. Full variable domain (rest looked up from reference TRBV14 and TRBJ2-1): EAGVTQFPSHSVIEKGQTVTLRCDPISGHDNLYWYRRVMGKEIKFLLHFVKESKQDESGMPNNRFLAERTGGTYSTLKVQPAELEDSGVYFCASSQLLAGPSNYYNEQFFGPGTRLTVL.

V is TRBV5-1 and J is TRBJ2-3, with 13 bases that match TRBD2. The CDR3 runs 16 residues. Germline values: CDR1 SGHRS, CDR2 YFSETQ. J lost 3 bases, V lost 4 bases, and 5 bases had no gene match. As DNA, the CDR3 is TGCGCCAGCAGCCAGAGGACTAGCGGGAGTACAGATACGCAGTATTTT. Amino acid sequence: CASSQRTSGSTDTQYF.

The chain is built from TRBV24-1 and TRBJ2-1; D not certain. CDR1 KGHDR and CDR2 SFDVKD come from the germline V gene. The CDR3 is 14 amino acids. With 3 bases removed from V and 2 bases from J, the gap between germline ends came to 7 bases. Here the CDR3 reads CATSDMTPYNEQFF. DNA of the CDR3: TGTGCCACCAGTGATATGACACCCTACAATGAGCAGTTCTTC.

About this clone: A read error may produce the germline difference seen at one junction end. The gene calls are TRBV7-9 and TRBJ1-2, with TRBD1 matching 7 bases. The CDR3 runs to 13 residues. Germline CDR1 and CDR2: SEHNR and FQNEAQ (reference sequence). The CDR3, as DNA: TGTGCCAGCAACCCCGGGACAGCGGTCGATGGGATATTC. Amino acids: CASNPGTAVDGIF.

The chain carries TRBV27 and TRBJ2-5; the match to TRBD1 covers 9 bases. V shed 6 bases, J shed 2 bases, and the junction held 10 bases outside the gene matches. The CDR3 consists of 16 residues. Germline CDR1 is MNHEY and CDR2 is SMNVEV (reference sequence). The CDR3 nucleotides read TGTGCCAGCAGGAAGTCATGGGGACAGGGTCAAGAGACCCAGTACTTC. Its protein product is CASRKSWGQGQETQYF.

J is TRBJ1-2 and V is TRBV19; TRBD1 agrees at 7 bases. This CDR3 comprises 16 residues. The V gene end was trimmed by 3 bases and the J gene end by 2 bases; junction bases not matched to a gene: 9. CDR1 and CDR2 from the germline V gene are LNHDA and SQIVND (reference sequence). The CDR3 protein is CASSMQGVLENYGYTF. DNA of the CDR3: TGTGCCAGTAGTATGCAGGGGGTTTTAGAAAACTATGGCTACACCTTC.

The chain couples TRBV6-1 to TRBJ1-2; D might be TRBD1 (6 bases). Germline V gene lookup returns CDR1 MNHNS and CDR2 SASEGT. V was cut by 0 bases and J by 4 bases, with 15 bases left in between. The CDR3 loop spans 16 amino acids. This CDR3 is CASSEAGPGGAYGYTF. CDR3 DNA: TGTGCCAGCAGTGAAGCCGGACCGGGGGGCGCCTATGGCTACACCTTC.

The V and J genes are TRBV6-6 and TRBJ1-3; D is unclear. The V and J ends lost 2 bases and 0 bases respectively, with 8 bases between them. Looked up from germline, CDR1 is MNHNY and CDR2 is SVGAGI (reference sequence). The CDR3 totals 15 residues. CDR3 residues: CASSYIADSGNTIYF. CDR3 coding DNA: TGTGCCAGCAGTTACATAGCAGACTCTGGAAACACCATATATTTT.

The chain couples TRBV7-2 to TRBJ2-7, with D perhaps TRBD1 (8 bases). V dropped 2 bases and J dropped 4 bases, with 15 bases sitting between them. This CDR3 is 15 amino acids long. The V gene's germline CDR1 is SGHTA and CDR2 FQGNSA. The CDR3 spells CASSLQRDRSYEQYF. The CDR3 DNA reads as TGTGCCAGCAGCTTACAGCGGGACAGGTCGTACGAGCAGTACTTC.

The chain combines TRBV5-1 with TRBJ2-3, with 9 nucleotides matching TRBD1. CDR3 length: 15 amino acids. Losses at the gene ends were 4 bases for V and 2 bases for J; bases not matched to a gene: 5. Germline V lookup: CDR1 SGHRS, CDR2 YFSETQ. This CDR3 reads CASSRDREDTDTQYF. In DNA form, the CDR3 reads TGCGCCAGCAGCCGGGACAGGGAGGACACAGATACGCAGTATTTT. The whole variable domain, remainder taken from reference TRBV5-1 and TRBJ2-3, is KAGVTQTPRYLIKTRGQQVTLSCSPISGHRSVSWYQQTPGQGLQFLFEYFSETQRNKGNFPGRFSGRQFSNSRSEMNVSTLELGDSALYLCASSRDREDTDTQYFGPGTRLTVL.

The table lists this clone with a few counts. V gene TRBV2 combines with J gene TRBJ1-4; 9 bases agree with TRBD1. V was pared by 7 bases and J by 10 bases, with 10 bases of the junction left unmatched. The germline V gene has CDR1 SNHLY and CDR2 FYNNEI. The CDR3 spans 14 residues. CDR3 amino acids: CASIYRDRVGKLFF. For the CDR3, the DNA is TGTGCCAGCATTTACCGGGACAGGGTAGGAAAACTGTTTTTT.

The chain couples TRBV7-9 to TRBJ1-4; 8 bases map to TRBD1. The trim removed 5 bases at V and 2 bases at J, leaving 1 base unmatched. From germline, CDR1 is SEHNR and CDR2 FQNEAQ (reference sequence). This CDR3 contains 14 residues. CDR3 sequence reads: CASSPGGTNEKLFF. Here the CDR3 DNA reads TGTGCCAGCAGCCCAGGGGGCACTAATGAAAAACTGTTTTTT.

The chain joins TRBV28 to TRBJ1-2; no clear D. This CDR3 contains 12 residues. Between the trimmed V and J ends, which lost 7 bases and 8 bases, there was a span of 14 bases. In germline, CDR1 is MDHEN, CDR2 SYDVKM. CDR3: CASTTIGDGYTF. In DNA form, the CDR3 reads TGTGCCAGCACCACTATCGGAGACGGCTACACCTTC.

V is TRBV27 and J is TRBJ2-1; 10 bases align to TRBD1. CDR3 length: 18 residues. The V gene's germline CDR1 is MNHEY and CDR2 SMNVEV (reference sequence). V lost 4 bases, J lost 2 bases, and 11 bases stayed unmatched. The CDR3 sequence is CASSSHEVGQGTYNEQFF. The CDR3 DNA follows: TGTGCCAGCAGTTCACACGAAGTGGGACAGGGGACCTACAATGAGCAGTTCTTC.